The 7 T cell receptor beta chains below all came from one sample that was sequenced in a study of blood T cells in healthy people across ages. With a J-beta primer mix and a sample-barcoded 5' primer, a second PCR ran roughly 7 to 11 cycles. TCRdb re-called the 5' RACE reads through MiXCR, storing one row per CDR3 protein. The sample holds roughly 800,000 distinct CDR3 sequences, roughly 35% seen once. The sample was blood. All receptors come from a man between 18 and 35 years old in good health.

J is TRBJ2-3 and V is TRBV5-1, with 12 bases identical to TRBD2. Germline V gene lookup returns CDR1 SGHRS and CDR2 YFSETQ. The CDR3 covers 14 residues. Trimming cost V 4 bases and J 6 bases; bases outside gene matches: 3. The CDR3 here is CASSDGLAGDTQYF. In DNA form, the CDR3 reads TGCGCCAGCAGCGACGGACTAGCGGGGGATACGCAGTATTTT.

This clonotype was observed a few times. The chain combines TRBV12-3 or TRBV12-4 with TRBJ1-4, with D hard to call. This CDR3 contains 13 residues. V dropped 4 bases and J dropped 7 bases, with 10 bases sitting between them. CDR3 sequence reads: CASSWTGIEKLFF. The CDR3 DNA reads TGTGCCAGCAGTTGGACGGGGATTGAAAAACTGTTTTTT.

This clonotype occurred once. A read error is possible here, since a much larger clone lies one base away. The chain is built from TRBV5-1 and TRBJ2-7; D is possibly TRBD2 (6 bases). Germline V gene data show CDR1 as SGHRS and CDR2 as YFSETQ. Between the trimmed V and J ends, which lost 6 bases and 7 bases, there was a span of 17 bases. CDR3 size: 13 residues. The CDR3 here is CASTRESYNEQYF. The CDR3 DNA reads TGCGCCAGCACCCGGGAGTCCTACAATGAGCAGTACTTC.

V usage is TRBV11-2 and J usage is TRBJ2-5, with TRBD1 matching 7 bases. Germline V lookup: CDR1 SGHAT, CDR2 FQNNGV. The CDR3 spans 15 residues. V was pared by 4 bases and J by 0 bases, with 5 bases of the junction left unmatched. The CDR3 nucleotides are TGTGCCAGCAGCTACCTCGACAGGGACCAAGAGACCCAGTACTTC. It specifies CASSYLDRDQETQYF.

The chain couples TRBV2 to TRBJ1-1; 8 nucleotides align to TRBD1. There are 15 residues in the CDR3. V dropped 7 bases and J dropped 7; count of bases not matched to a gene: 14. Looked up from germline, CDR1 is SNHLY and CDR2 is FYNNEI. Here the CDR3 reads CASIQSPTGTGEAFF. In DNA form, the CDR3 reads TGTGCCAGCATTCAATCACCCACCGGGACAGGTGAAGCTTTCTTT.

A word on this clonotype: A much larger clone differs from this one at a single base, so this may be a read error. J is TRBJ2-4 and V is TRBV15, with a tentative D call TRBD1 (6 bases). Germline CDR1 and CDR2: LNHNV and YYDKDF (reference sequence). Trimming left V 5 bases short and J 7 bases short, with 18 bases between. The CDR3 loop spans 15 amino acids. The CDR3: CATSAQALTGNIQYF. The CDR3 DNA is TGTGCCACCAGCGCCCAGGCCCTAACAGGGAACATTCAGTACTTC.

A few counts support this clonotype. This chain connects TRBV12-3 or TRBV12-4 to TRBJ1-4; possibly TRBD1 for D (6 bases). CDR3 length: 16 amino acids. V lost 6 bases and J 4 bases, leaving 18 bases between the germline ends. Here the CDR3 reads CASSLLVGQYNEKLFF. The CDR3 DNA follows: TGTGCCAGCAGCCTTTTGGTAGGACAGTATAATGAAAAACTGTTTTTT.